One and the same sample provided the 7 T cell receptor beta chains below, sequenced in a study of blood T cell repertoires in COVID-19. Sequenced by immunoSEQ multiplex PCR; TCRdb stores in-frame clones only, minus some. The sample yields about 190,000 clones, about 85% seen once. The sample consisted of PBMCs or T cells enriched from blood (not recorded which). These receptors all come from a woman between 40 and 55 years old in a cohort exposed to, infected with or recovered from COVID-19 (not recorded which).

The CDR3 DNA sequence: TGTGCCAGCAGCACAAGGGGGCTAGGGTCCTACGAGCAGTACTTC. It translates to CASSTRGLGSYEQYF. This rearrangement joins TRBV27 to TRBJ2-7, with 7 bases that match TRBD1. The ends lost 6 bases at V and 1 base at J; junction bases unmatched: 9. The CDR3 contains 15 residues. Germline V gives CDR1 MNHEY, CDR2 SMNVEV (reference sequence).

J is TRBJ2-5 and V is TRBV5-1; 9 bases agree with TRBD2. This CDR3 has 16 residues. Germline CDR1 and CDR2: SGHRS and YFSETQ. The ends lost 4 bases at V and 3 bases at J; junction bases unmatched: 10. The CDR3 bases are TGCGCCAGCAGCCTTCTAGCGGGGAGGGGAAAAGAGACCCAGTACTTC. Translating gives CASSLLAGRGKETQYF.

The chain links TRBV10-3 to TRBJ1-2; a weak D match, TRBD1 (6 bases). The CDR3 length is 15 residues. Germline V lookup: CDR1 ENHRY, CDR2 SYGVKD. Deletions cut 3 bases from V and 1 base from J, with 12 bases between. The CDR3 loop reads CAISEQGRNNYGYTF. The CDR3 coding sequence is TGTGCCATCAGTGAACAGGGACGGAATAACTATGGCTACACCTTC.

The rearrangement uses TRBV10-3 and TRBJ1-2, with a tentative D call TRBD1 (5 bases). The CDR3 runs 13 residues. Germline loops: CDR1 ENHRY, CDR2 SYGVKD. Between the trimmed V and J ends, which lost 2 bases and 1 base, there was a span of 5 bases. The CDR3 region is CAISEQGNYGYTF. CDR3 sequence (DNA): TGTGCCATCAGTGAGCAGGGTAACTATGGCTACACCTTC.

This chain connects TRBV19 to TRBJ2-2; tentative D call: TRBD1 (5 bases). The V gene's germline CDR1 is LNHDA and CDR2 SQIVND (reference sequence). The CDR3 has 15 amino acids. Trimming took 3 bases from V and 1 from J, leaving 9 bases between them. CDR3 sequence reads: CASSILQGNTGELFF. CDR3 bases: TGTGCCAGTAGTATTCTCCAGGGGAACACCGGGGAGCTGTTTTTT.

This clone was observed once. The rearrangement joins TRBV7-2 to TRBJ2-3, with 7 bases matching TRBD1. The length of the CDR3 is 14 residues. Germline CDR1 SGHTA, CDR2 FQGNSA. Trimming removed 5 bases from V and 3 bases from J; junction bases left unmatched: 5. The CDR3 spells CASSPTGRTDTQYF. The CDR3 nucleotides are TGTGCCAGCAGCCCGACAGGGAGAACAGATACGCAGTATTTT.

V is TRBV7-9 and J is TRBJ2-1, with TRBD1 matching over 10 bases. CDR3 length: 18 amino acids. J was trimmed by 0 bases and V by 1 base; bases with no gene match: 6. CDR1 and CDR2 from the germline V gene are SEHNR and FQNEAQ (reference sequence). In DNA, the CDR3 is TGTGCCAGCAGCTTAGGGACAGGGGGTATTAGCTCCTACAATGAGCAGTTCTTC. It yields the protein CASSLGTGGISSYNEQFF.